The present entry profiles one T cell receptor (beta chain) with its context. No antigen is known for it. Sample time point: persistent/refractory GD, antithyroid drugs over 5 years with positive TRAb. The TCR library was made from RNA that had been extracted from PBMCs in TRIzol. Sequencing libraries for TCR beta were prepared with iRepertoire HTBI primers and Arm-PCR of CDR3 regions. TCRdb analysed the multiplex PCR reads with MiXCR anew, one entry per CDR3 protein. Among roughly 450,000 distinct CDR3 sequences listed, under 25% were seen once. There are 16 residues in the CDR3. Looked up from germline, CDR1 is SGHAT and CDR2 is FQNNGV. Trimming took 3 bases from V and 1 from J, leaving 12 bases between them. The data were taken from a study of regulatory T cells in long-lasting Graves disease. Study-level results: Persistent disease exhibited a predilection for TRBV28, TRBJ1-2 and TRBJ2-5. What was studied was peripheral blood only, and not thyroid tissue.

The chain uses TRBV11-2 and TRBJ2-2; no clear D gene. The TCR was taken from a female donor with Graves disease. Sequencing used peripheral blood mononuclear cells (PBMCs), obtained when the disease was refractory, from a patient treated with antithyroid drugs. CDR3 sequence reads: CASSFEIPGNTGELFF. CDR3 DNA: TGTGCCAGCAGCTTTGAGATCCCAGGGAACACCGGGGAGCTGTTTTTT.